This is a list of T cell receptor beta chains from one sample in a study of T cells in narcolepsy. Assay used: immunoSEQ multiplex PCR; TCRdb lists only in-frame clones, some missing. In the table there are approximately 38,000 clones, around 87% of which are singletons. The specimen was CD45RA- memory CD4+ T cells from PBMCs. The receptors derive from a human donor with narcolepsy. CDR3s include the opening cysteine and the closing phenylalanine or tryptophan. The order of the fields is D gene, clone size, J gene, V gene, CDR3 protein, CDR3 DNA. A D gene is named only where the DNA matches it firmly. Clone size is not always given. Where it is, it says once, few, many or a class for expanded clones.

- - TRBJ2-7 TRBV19 CASSIQGSSTYEQYF TGTGCCAGTAGTATACAGGGGAGTTCTACCTACGAGCAGTACTTC
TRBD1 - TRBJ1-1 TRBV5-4 CASSRFDRERGEAFF TGTGCCAGCAGCCGATTCGACAGGGAACGGGGTGAAGCTTTCTTT
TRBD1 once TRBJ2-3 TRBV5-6 CASSFEQGASTDTQYF TGTGCCAGCAGCTTCGAACAGGGGGCTAGCACAGATACGCAGTATTTT
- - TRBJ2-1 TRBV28 CASSPDARGSYNEQFF TGTGCCAGCAGTCCTGACGCGAGGGGATCCTACAATGAGCAGTTCTTC
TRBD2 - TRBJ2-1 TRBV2 CASSPSGVGEQFF TGTGCCAGCAGCCCTAGCGGAGTTGGGGAGCAGTTCTTC
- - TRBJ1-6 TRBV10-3 CAISESSGVNNSPLHF TGTGCCATCAGTGAGTCTTCAGGGGTGAATAATTCACCCCTCCACTTT
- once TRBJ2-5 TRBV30 CAWQGDFQETQYF TGTGCCTGGCAAGGAGACTTCCAAGAGACCCAGTACTTC
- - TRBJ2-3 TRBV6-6 CASSARPRIGDTQYF TGTGCCAGCAGTGCGAGACCCAGGATTGGCGATACGCAGTATTTT
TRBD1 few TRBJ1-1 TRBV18 CASSRGTVPEAFF TGTGCCAGCTCACGTGGGACAGTCCCTGAAGCTTTCTTT
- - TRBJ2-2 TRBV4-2 CASSQDRMVTGELFF TGTGCCAGCAGCCAAGATAGGATGGTGACCGGGGAGCTGTTTTTT
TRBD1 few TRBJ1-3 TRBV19 CASSARTGGGNTIYF TGTGCCAGTAGTGCCCGGACAGGGGGCGGAAACACCATATATTTT
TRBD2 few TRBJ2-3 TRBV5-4 CASSRTSGSTDTQYF TGTGCCAGCAGCCGGACTAGCGGGAGCACAGATACGCAGTATTTT
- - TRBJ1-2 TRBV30 CACRGGTQYGYTF TGTGCCTGTAGAGGAGGTACACAGTATGGCTACACCTTC
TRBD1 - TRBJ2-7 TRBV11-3 CASSLDGTGATYEQYF TGTGCCAGCAGCTTAGACGGGACAGGGGCCACCTACGAGCAGTACTTC
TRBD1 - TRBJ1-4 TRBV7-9 CASSSTGKNEKLFF TGTGCCAGCAGCTCGACAGGGAAGAATGAAAAACTGTTTTTT
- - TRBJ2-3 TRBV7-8 CASSLEVWGGQDTQYF TGTGCCAGCAGCTTAGAAGTGTGGGGGGGCCAAGATACGCAGTATTTT
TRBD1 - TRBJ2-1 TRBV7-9 CASSSTGKGPTDEQFF TGTGCCAGCAGCTCGACAGGGAAGGGGCCAACGGATGAGCAGTTCTTC
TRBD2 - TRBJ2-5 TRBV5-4 CASSVGTSGRKRQAQYF TGTGCCAGCAGCGTAGGGACTAGCGGGAGAAAGAGACAGGCCCAGTACTTC
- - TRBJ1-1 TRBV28 CASSRSWTEAFF TGTGCCAGCAGTCGGTCATGGACTGAAGCTTTCTTT
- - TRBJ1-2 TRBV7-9 CASSLPGRTNYGYTF TGTGCCAGCAGCTTACCCGGACGGACTAACTATGGCTACACCTTC
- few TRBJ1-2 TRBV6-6 CASTPVANYGYTF TGTGCCAGCACCCCAGTTGCTAACTATGGCTACACCTTC
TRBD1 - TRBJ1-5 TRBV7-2 CASSSTGGAQPQHF TGTGCCAGCAGCTCCACAGGGGGGGCTCAGCCCCAGCATTTT
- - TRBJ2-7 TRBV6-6 CASSYRENPQYF TGTGCCAGCAGTTATAGGGAGAACCCGCAGTACTTC
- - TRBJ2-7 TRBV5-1 CASSGTADSYEQYF TGCGCCAGCAGCGGGACGGCAGACTCCTACGAGCAGTACTTC
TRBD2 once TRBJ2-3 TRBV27 CASSSGTRTDTQYF TGTGCCAGCAGTTCCGGGACTAGAACAGATACGCAGTATTTT
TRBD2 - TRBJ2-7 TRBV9 CASSVGAGLGNEQYF TGTGCCAGCAGCGTAGGAGCGGGGCTGGGCAACGAGCAGTACTTC
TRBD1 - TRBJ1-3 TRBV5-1 CASSGGQAFSGNTIYF TGCGCCAGCAGCGGAGGACAGGCTTTCTCTGGAAACACCATATATTTT
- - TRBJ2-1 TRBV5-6 CASSLPGPTGEQFF TGTGCCAGCAGCTTGCCAGGGCCCACCGGTGAGCAGTTCTTC
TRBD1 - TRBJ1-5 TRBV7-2 CASSFSGTGGSNQPQHF TGTGCCAGCAGCTTCTCTGGGACAGGGGGAAGCAATCAGCCCCAGCATTTT
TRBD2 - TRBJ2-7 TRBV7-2 CASSPRASGRAEQYF TGTGCCAGCAGCCCAAGGGCTAGCGGGAGGGCCGAGCAGTACTTC
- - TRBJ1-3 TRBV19 CASREPGADGNTIYF TGTGCCAGTAGGGAGCCGGGGGCTGATGGAAACACCATATATTTT